Each of the 32 T cell receptor beta chains below was sequenced from the same sample in a study of long-term antiretroviral therapy in people with HIV. Assay version v3.0 of immunoSEQ was used, and it was run at survey level. Assay used: immunoSEQ multiplex PCR; TCRdb lists only in-frame clones, some missing. Here the sample spans 22,000 or so clones, 84% being singletons. The specimen comprised unsorted PBMCs, sampled less than 6 years after starting antiretroviral therapy. All receptors come from a man younger than 40 with HIV.

The V gene is TRBV11-3, the J gene TRBJ2-3; D is perhaps TRBD2 (6 bases). V dropped 5 bases and J dropped 1 base, with 28 bases sitting between them. This CDR3 has 20 residues. Germline V CDR1 and CDR2: SGHNT, YENEEA. The CDR3 reads CASSTTPPGTWGGGTDTQYF. Written as DNA, the CDR3 is TGTGCCAGCAGCACAACCCCGCCTGGGACTTGGGGTGGTGGCACAGATACGCAGTATTTT.

The table lists this clone with a few counts. The rearrangement joins TRBV7-9 to TRBJ1-4; 9 bases agree with TRBD1. Trimming cost V 5 bases and J 6 bases; bases outside gene matches: 7. This CDR3 is 15 amino acids long. Germline V gene lookup returns CDR1 SEHNR and CDR2 FQNEAQ (reference sequence). This CDR3 reads CASSQGQGLDEKLFF. CDR3 coding DNA: TGTGCCAGCAGCCAGGGACAGGGTCTGGATGAAAAACTGTTTTTT.

This CDR3 reads CARSTTGNLLYEQYF. The CDR3 DNA follows: TGTGCCAGAAGCACGACAGGGAATCTTCTCTACGAGCAGTACTTC. This sequence joins TRBV5-3 and TRBJ2-7, with 7 positions matching TRBD1. TRBV5-3 is an open reading frame, and its role is uncertain. The CDR3 runs to 15 residues. V lost 4 bases and J lost 3; bases outside the gene matches: 10.

The V call is TRBV29-1, the J call TRBJ2-2; possible D gene TRBD2, 7 bases. CDR1 SQVTM and CDR2 ANQGSEA come from the germline V gene. Deletions cut 5 bases from V and 3 bases from J, with 16 bases between. The CDR3 has 15 amino acids. CDR3 bases: TGCAGCGTTCGATCGGGGGGCACGTACACCGGGGAGCTGTTTTTT. Translated, it gives CSVRSGGTYTGELFF.

This clone was seen a single time. The rearrangement uses TRBV19 and TRBJ2-1; 13 nucleotides align to TRBD2. V gave up 4 bases and J gave up 7 bases; unmatched junction bases: 10. The CDR3 consists of 17 residues. CDR1 is LNHDA, CDR2 SQIVND, per germline (reference sequence). The CDR3 loop reads CASSTTSGRASGNEQFF. CDR3 sequence (DNA): TGTGCCAGTAGTACTACTAGCGGGAGGGCATCGGGGAATGAGCAGTTCTTC.

This chain links TRBV13 with TRBJ2-1; 10 positions agree with TRBD2. V lost 3 bases and J lost 7; bases outside the gene matches: 3. This CDR3 contains 14 residues. From germline, CDR1 is PRHDT and CDR2 FYEKMQ (reference sequence). CDR3: CASSLSGRANEQFF. Here the CDR3 DNA reads TGTGCCAGCAGCTTGAGCGGGAGGGCTAATGAGCAGTTCTTC.

The CDR3 reads CASSQERTGSGYTF. CDR3 DNA sequence: TGCGCCAGCAGCCAAGAGAGGACAGGGAGTGGCTACACCTTC. J is TRBJ1-2 and V is TRBV4-3; TRBD1 agrees at 8 bases. The length of the CDR3 is 14 residues. With V trimmed by 0 bases and J by 7 bases, 4 bases remained unmatched. In germline, CDR1 is LGHNA, CDR2 YSLEER.

The chain carries TRBV10-3 and TRBJ2-7, with TRBD1 identical over 8 bases. The CDR3 consists of 15 residues. The germline gives CDR1 ENHRY, CDR2 SYGVKD. The V and J ends lost 4 bases and 0 bases, in that order; junction bases with no gene match: 5. CDR3 loop: CAISGADRASYEQYF. As DNA, the CDR3 is TGTGCCATCAGTGGCGCGGACAGGGCCTCCTACGAGCAGTACTTC.

The chain uses TRBV7-8 and TRBJ1-2; 7 bases line up with TRBD1. The CDR3 is made up of 16 amino acids. Germline trimming cut 1 base from V and 6 bases from J; bases unmatched to any gene: 11. CDR1 is SGHVS, CDR2 FQNEAQ, per germline. Written as DNA, the CDR3 is TGTGCCAGCAGCTTAGGTCTTCGACAGGGAGAAAATGGCTACACCTTC. Translated, it gives CASSLGLRQGENGYTF.

This clone was observed once. The chain carries TRBV7-3 and TRBJ2-2, with TRBD2 matching 7 bases. Germline V gives CDR1 SGHTA, CDR2 FQGTGA. CDR3 length equals 15 residues. V lost 5 bases and J lost 5; bases outside the gene matches: 8. CDR3 nucleotides: TGTGCCAGCAGCCCGACGGGGGGTATAACCGGGGAGCTGTTTTTT. Encoded protein: CASSPTGGITGELFF.

This clone has only a few counts. The CDR3 DNA follows: TGTGCCAGCAGTACCGGGACTGCTACCGGGGAGCTGTTTTTT. This sequence encodes CASSTGTATGELFF. This sequence joins TRBV6-4 and TRBJ2-2; D possibly corresponds to TRBD2 (6 bases). V was cut by 5 bases and J by 5 bases, with 12 bases left in between. Germline CDR1 is MRHNA and CDR2 is SNTAGT. The CDR3 consists of 14 residues.

The chain employs TRBV4-2 and TRBJ2-1, with TRBD2 identical over 12 bases. CDR1 and CDR2 from the germline V gene are LGHNA and YNFKEQ. The CDR3 runs to 16 residues. Losses at the gene ends were 7 bases for V and 7 bases for J; bases not matched to a gene: 11. CDR3 sequence: CASTPEETSGGNEQFF. As DNA, the CDR3 is TGTGCCAGCACCCCAGAGGAGACTAGCGGGGGAAATGAGCAGTTCTTC.

This clone was found a few times. The gene calls are TRBV5-1 and TRBJ2-7; D unresolved. CDR3 length: 14 amino acids. Looked up from germline, CDR1 is SGHRS and CDR2 is YFSETQ. V lost 0 bases and J lost 0, with 7 bases in between. The chain's CDR3 is CASSLGRASYEQYF. CDR3 coding DNA: TGCGCCAGCAGCTTGGGAAGGGCCTCCTACGAGCAGTACTTC.

The chain couples TRBV7-3 to TRBJ2-3; unclear D gene. The CDR3 totals 12 residues. Germline loops: CDR1 SGHTA, CDR2 FQGTGA. The V end was cut by 8 bases, the J end by 2 bases, with 8 bases between. The CDR3 region is CASAGATDTQYF. The CDR3 coding sequence is TGTGCCAGCGCCGGAGCCACAGATACGCAGTATTTT. The full variable domain, rest sourced from reference TRBV7-3 and TRBJ2-3, is GAGVSQTPSNKVTEKGKYVELRCDPISGHTALYWYRQSLGQGPEFLIYFQGTGAADDSGLPNDRFFAVRPEGSVSTLKIQRTERGDSAVYLCASAGATDTQYFGPGTRLTVL.

V gene TRBV9 combines with J gene TRBJ1-2; weak D call: TRBD1 (5 bases). The CDR3 loop spans 13 amino acids. Germline CDR1 reads SGDLS; CDR2 reads YYNGEE. Trimming pared 2 bases from V and 8 bases from J, leaving 13 bases between. CDR3 in amino acids: CASSVSGLGGYTF. CDR3 bases: TGTGCCAGCAGCGTTTCAGGGTTGGGCGGCTACACCTTC.

The chain uses TRBV7-3 and TRBJ2-6; D not certain. CDR3 length equals 15 residues. Germline loops: CDR1 SGHTA, CDR2 FQGTGA. V was trimmed by 0 bases and J by 0 bases, leaving 3 bases between them. In DNA form, the CDR3 reads TGTGCCAGCAGCTTAACCCGCTCTGGGGCCAACGTCCTGACTTTC. It codes for CASSLTRSGANVLTF.

V usage is TRBV9 and J usage is TRBJ1-2; D is undetermined. Trimming shortened V by 3 bases and J by 4 bases, and 7 bases separated the two germline ends. CDR3 length equals 12 residues. CDR1 SGDLS and CDR2 YYNGEE come from the germline V gene. The CDR3 is CASSATFYGYTF. CDR3 bases: TGTGCCAGCAGCGCGACATTCTATGGCTACACCTTC.

The rearrangement joins TRBV6-5 to TRBJ1-2, with a tentative D call TRBD1 (6 bases). Trimming removed 5 bases from V and 4 bases from J, with 17 bases in between. CDR3 size: 15 residues. CDR1 and CDR2 (germline): MNHEY, SVGAGI. Here the CDR3 reads CASSPRSRGGYGYTF. CDR3 coding DNA: TGTGCCAGCAGTCCCCGTTCGAGGGGGGGCTATGGCTACACCTTC.

V is TRBV14 and J is TRBJ1-2; D not resolved. Looked up from germline, CDR1 is SGHDN and CDR2 is FVKESK. The V end was cut by 3 bases, the J end by 6 bases, with 14 bases between. This CDR3 comprises 14 residues. The CDR3 DNA follows: TGTGCCAGCAGCCACACCGGGTCATACGATGGCTACACCTTC. Protein product: CASSHTGSYDGYTF.

The V call is TRBV9, the J call TRBJ2-1; weak D call: TRBD2 (5 bases). Germline CDR1 SGDLS, CDR2 YYNGEE. The CDR3 runs to 15 residues. V was cut by 4 bases and J by 0 bases, with 11 bases left in between. CDR3 residues: CASSPVGSSYNEQFF. The CDR3 nucleotides are TGTGCCAGCAGCCCGGTAGGGAGCTCCTACAATGAGCAGTTCTTC. Looking up the rest from reference TRBV9 and TRBJ2-1 gives the full variable domain: DSGVTQTPKHLITATGQRVTLRCSPRSGDLSVYWYQQSLDQGLQFLIQYYNGEERAKGNILERFSAQQFPDLHSELNLSSLELGDSALYFCASSPVGSSYNEQFFGPGTRLTVL.

The chain carries TRBV4-2 and TRBJ2-1; TRBD1 agrees at 9 bases. Germline trimming cut 2 bases from V and 5 bases from J; bases unmatched to any gene: 7. The CDR3 covers 16 residues. Germline V CDR1 and CDR2: LGHNA, YNFKEQ. The CDR3 coding sequence is TGTGCCAGCAGCCAACTACCGGGACAGGGTAACAATGAGCAGTTCTTC. It translates to CASSQLPGQGNNEQFF.

This clone was seen once. This chain uses TRBV18 with TRBJ2-7; 8 positions agree with TRBD2. The trim removed 0 bases at V and 2 bases at J, leaving 6 bases unmatched. This CDR3 region has 16 residues. Germline V gene lookup returns CDR1 KGHSH and CDR2 LQKENI. In nucleotides, the CDR3 is TGTGCCAGCTCACCACCAGAAGCGGGGGTCCCCTACGAGCAGTACTTC. Protein sequence: CASSPPEAGVPYEQYF.

This chain joins TRBV27 and TRBJ1-1; tentatively, D is TRBD1 (5 bases). Germline loops: CDR1 MNHEY, CDR2 SMNVEV (reference sequence). This CDR3 spans 14 amino acids. Trimming took 3 bases from V and 1 from J, leaving 9 bases between them. CDR3 protein: CASSFRGANTEAFF. The CDR3 coding sequence is TGTGCCAGCAGTTTTAGGGGAGCGAACACTGAAGCTTTCTTT.

The chain links TRBV21-1 to TRBJ1-1. TRBV21-1 is listed as a pseudogene. CDR3 length: 11 residues. DNA for the CDR3: TGTGCCAGCAGGAGGGAGACTGAAGCTTTCTTT. Protein: CASRRETEAFF.

The sample holds a few counts of this clone. This CDR3 is also generated by other DNA sequences in the sample. The chain couples TRBV7-9 to TRBJ1-5, with 7 nucleotides matching TRBD1. Germline V gene lookup returns CDR1 SEHNR and CDR2 FQNEAQ (reference sequence). This CDR3 comprises 14 residues. The ends lost 6 bases at V and 1 base at J; junction bases unmatched: 3. The CDR3 sequence is CASSRDSSNQPQHF. The CDR3, as DNA: TGTGCCAGCAGTCGGGACAGCAGCAATCAGCCCCAGCATTTT.

The chain employs TRBV7-2 and TRBJ2-3; D not certain. Germline V gene data show CDR1 as SGHTA and CDR2 as FQGNSA. The CDR3 is made up of 15 amino acids. Trimming stripped 1 base from V and 2 bases from J, with 10 bases between. The CDR3 sequence is CASSLGQKLTDTQYF. The CDR3 nucleotides read TGTGCCAGCAGCTTAGGGCAGAAACTCACAGATACGCAGTATTTT.

V gene TRBV28 combines with J gene TRBJ1-2; 7 nucleotides align to TRBD1. The J segment lost 3 bases and the V segment lost 10 bases, leaving 14 bases of the junction unmatched. The CDR3 contains 15 residues. CDR1 MDHEN and CDR2 SYDVKM come from the germline V gene. This chain's CDR3 is CATGQDRAGHYGYTF. In DNA, the CDR3 is TGTGCCACCGGCCAAGACAGGGCGGGGCACTATGGCTACACCTTC.

V gene TRBV7-2 combines with J gene TRBJ1-4, with D uncertain. The V end was cut by 4 bases, the J end by 0 bases, with 15 bases between. This CDR3 has 17 amino acids. CDR1 SGHTA and CDR2 FQGNSA come from the germline V gene. The CDR3 spells CASSWESTTPTNEKLFF. CDR3 in DNA: TGTGCCAGCAGCTGGGAAAGTACCACCCCAACTAATGAAAAACTGTTTTTT.

The V call is TRBV28, the J call TRBJ1-4; 7 bases match TRBD1. The CDR3 is 16 residues long. Germline-derived CDR1 and CDR2 are MDHEN and SYDVKM. V was pared by 5 bases and J by 8 bases, with 14 bases of the junction left unmatched. DNA for the CDR3: TGTGCCAGCAGTAACAATAAGGGGGCGCTTCGGGAAAAACTGTTTTTT. Translating gives CASSNNKGALREKLFF.

In this sample, this clone turned up once. This chain joins TRBV7-6 and TRBJ2-1; tentatively, D is TRBD2 (5 bases). CDR1 and CDR2 from the germline V gene are SGHVS and FNYEAQ. This CDR3 spans 16 amino acids. V gave up 0 bases and J gave up 0 bases, with 9 bases separating them. The CDR3 region has the DNA TGTGCCAGCAGCTTAGCTAGCGCTAGCTCCTACAATGAGCAGTTCTTC. Residues: CASSLASASSYNEQFF.

The V gene is TRBV9, the J gene TRBJ2-2; D remains ambiguous. The CDR3 is 14 residues long. V was clipped by 0 bases and J by 1 base, with 4 bases between them. CDR1 and CDR2 from the germline V gene are SGDLS and YYNGEE. This chain's CDR3 is CASSVEGNTGELFF. CDR3 bases: TGTGCCAGCAGCGTAGAGGGGAACACCGGGGAGCTGTTTTTT.

The gene calls are TRBV6-5 and TRBJ1-2, with D perhaps TRBD1 (5 bases). Germline CDR1 MNHEY, CDR2 SVGAGI. The CDR3 spans 16 residues. Trimming took off 0 bases at V and 0 bases at J, with 11 bases between the two ends. This chain's CDR3 is CASSYSGADTNYGYTF. The DNA for the CDR3 is TGTGCCAGCAGTTACTCAGGGGCCGACACTAACTATGGCTACACCTTC.